The T cell receptor (beta chain) described here comes from a study of radiotherapy plus CTLA-4 blockade in lung cancer listed by TCRdb under 2018. Notes on the research overall: Among enrolled patients, approximately 18% had an objective response and 30% to 40% reached disease control.

As to this clone: Its recognized antigen is unknown. Base qualities are not recorded, but no much larger clone differs from it by a single base.

Preparation of the library involved the immunoSEQ multiplex PCR assay. TCRdb re-hosts the immuneACCESS table, in-frame sequences only. Its copies lack some clones; in the studies checked, an unresolved V gene accounts for under half of them, and the cause for the rest is not known. The sample table lists about 62,000 clones, about 72% of them with a count of one. The ten largest clones represent about 3.1% of the sample. Taken from the germline V gene, the CDR1 and CDR2 loops are SGDLS and YYNGEE. V ends up 0 bases short and J 0 bases short, with an unmatched junction base count of 4. Spanning cysteine to phenylalanine, the CDR3 consists of 16 amino acids. Only the CDR3 part of the read is kept: 48 bases, read in frame from the first base. Overall results and qualifications from the work: The strongest predictors of response, as reported, were early dynamic changes in blood T cell clones along with a rise in serum interferon-beta after radiation. After treatment with radiotherapy and ipilimumab, TCR clones that came from tumors expanded in the peripheral blood.

The study evaluated CTLA-4 blockade (ipilimumab) given together with focal radiation therapy in patients who had chemo-refractory metastatic non-small-cell lung cancer. This TCR was recovered from a human donor with non-small cell lung cancer who had a complete response to radiotherapy plus ipilimumab. The source was peripheral blood, collected from a patient treated with radiotherapy plus ipilimumab. The chain joins TRBV9 to TRBJ2-7, with 9 bases matching TRBD2. Read as DNA, the sequence is TGTGCCAGCAGCGTAGCTGCGGGGGGGTACTCCTACGAGCAGTACTTC. It specifies CASSVAAGGYSYEQYF. Outside the CDR3, residues come from the reference TRBV9 and TRBJ2-7 proteins, so the full variable domain is: DSGVTQTPKHLITATGQRVTLRCSPRSGDLSVYWYQQSLDQGLQFLIQYYNGEERAKGNILERFSAQQFPDLHSELNLSSLELGDSALYFCASSVAAGGYSYEQYFGPGTRLTVT.